The 9 T cell receptor beta chains below all came from one sample that was sequenced in a study of shared clonotypes between healthy human individuals. This table comes from immunoSEQ multiplex PCR, and its TCRdb copy is limited to in-frame clones, with some not included. The table shows some 490,000 clones, with more than 75% occurring only once. The sequencing input was PBMCs. The receptors derive from a woman between 40 and 50 years old in good health. Some clones in this sample may be carry-over from other donors' samples.

The V gene is TRBV7-9, the J gene TRBJ2-7; possibly TRBD1 or TRBD2 for D (6 bases each). CDR3 size: 14 residues. V was clipped by 4 bases and J by 6 bases, with 16 bases between them. In germline, CDR1 is SEHNR, CDR2 FQNEAQ (reference sequence). CDR3 sequence: CASSSRGAQGEQYF. Here the CDR3 DNA reads TGTGCCAGCAGCTCAAGGGGGGCGCAGGGCGAGCAGTACTTC.

This clone was counted ten times or more. The chain recombines TRBV6-5 with TRBJ2-1, with 8 bases matching TRBD2. After removal of 6 bases from V and 2 bases from J, the junction contained 3 bases not matched to a gene. Germline V gene lookup returns CDR1 MNHEY and CDR2 SVGAGI. The CDR3 has 14 residues. The CDR3 protein is CASRFSGTYNEQFF. In nucleotides, the CDR3 is TGTGCCAGCAGATTTAGCGGGACCTACAATGAGCAGTTCTTC.

A word on this clone: Other DNA sequences from this sample encode an identical CDR3 as well. Here the CDR3 reads CASSLTASSYNEQFF. The CDR3 coding sequence is TGCGCCAGCAGCCTGACAGCGAGCTCCTACAATGAGCAGTTCTTC. The chain employs TRBV5-1 and TRBJ2-1, with a weak D call TRBD1 (5 bases). The V and J ends lost 4 bases and 0 bases respectively, with 11 bases between them. The V gene's germline CDR1 is SGHRS and CDR2 YFSETQ. CDR3 length: 15 amino acids. The complete variable domain, with remaining parts taken from reference TRBV5-1 and TRBJ2-1, reads KAGVTQTPRYLIKTRGQQVTLSCSPISGHRSVSWYQQTPGQGLQFLFEYFSETQRNKGNFPGRFSGRQFSNSRSEMNVSTLELGDSALYLCASSLTASSYNEQFFGPGTRLTVL.

V and J are TRBV6-5 and TRBJ2-7; TRBD1 matches at 10 bases. The germline V gene encodes CDR1 MNHEY and CDR2 SVGAGI. V shed 0 bases and J 4 bases; nucleotides not matched to a gene: 6. The CDR3 sequence is 16 residues long. The CDR3 nucleotides read TGTGCCAGCAGTTACTCGGACAGGGGGGGAGGGTACGAGCAGTACTTC. Its protein is CASSYSDRGGGYEQYF.

The chain combines TRBV28 with TRBJ1-1; TRBD1 aligns across 9 bases. The CDR3 length is 19 residues. V shed 0 bases, J shed 6 bases, and the junction held 17 bases outside the gene matches. CDR1 is MDHEN and CDR2 is SYDVKM in the germline V gene. CDR3 loop: CASSLWVQGAFPVHPEAFF. The CDR3 region has the DNA TGTGCCAGCAGTTTATGGGTACAGGGGGCCTTCCCGGTGCACCCTGAAGCTTTCTTT.

V gene TRBV5-4 combines with J gene TRBJ2-3, with D uncertain. Trimming left V 5 bases short and J 0 bases short, with 10 bases between. The CDR3 extends over 14 amino acids. From germline, CDR1 is SGHNT and CDR2 YYREEE (reference sequence). CDR3: CASSLATSTDTQYF. The CDR3 nucleotides read TGTGCCAGCAGTCTGGCGACGAGCACAGATACGCAGTATTTT.

V is TRBV7-7 and J is TRBJ2-1, with no clear D. This CDR3 is built from 15 residues. The germline V gene encodes CDR1 SSHAT and CDR2 FNYEAQ (reference sequence). Trimming removed 6 bases at V and 2 bases at J, with 14 bases between. The CDR3 here is CASSMHMSTYNEQFF. The CDR3 nucleotides read TGTGCCAGCAGTATGCATATGAGCACCTACAATGAGCAGTTCTTC.

CDR3 amino acids: CASSLPSGRTPYEQYF. CDR3 sequence (DNA): TGTGCCAGCAGTTTGCCTAGCGGGAGGACGCCCTACGAGCAGTACTTC. The chain links TRBV28 to TRBJ2-7; 11 nucleotides align to TRBD2. The trim removed 3 bases at V and 2 bases at J, leaving 6 bases unmatched. Germline V gives CDR1 MDHEN, CDR2 SYDVKM. This CDR3 has 16 amino acids.

CDR3 sequence reads: CASSQVGRGTGDLPNYGYTF. DNA of the CDR3: TGTGCCAGCAGCCAAGTGGGCCGCGGGACAGGCGACCTACCTAACTATGGCTACACCTTC. V gene TRBV4-2 combines with J gene TRBJ1-2; 8 bases align to TRBD1. Germline V gene data show CDR1 as LGHNA and CDR2 as YNFKEQ. J was trimmed by 0 bases and V by 1 base; bases with no gene match: 16. This CDR3 comprises 20 residues.